In this sample, the clone carrying this T cell receptor (beta chain) turned up a few times. Its antigen is undetermined. The sample belongs to a study of T cells in Graves' hyperthyroidism and ophthalmopathy. Study information: Staff took peripheral blood when the initial diagnosis was made, before any treatment began. Study observations and caveats: The model forecast ophthalmopathy, anticipating it by a median about 6.5 months before onset. A model of 13 V-J features distinguished ophthalmopathy from stable hyperthyroidism.

Patients were excluded because of uncontrolled infection, other autoimmune disease, pregnancy or lactation. TCR beta CDR3 regions were amplified from RNA. The HTBI primer set served for first-round RT-PCR of the TCR CDR3. MiXCR was run by TCRdb on the multiplex PCR reads, yielding one entry per CDR3 protein. The table has about 600,000 distinct CDR3 sequences, about 14% seen once; the top ten hold approximately 13%. CDR3 length: 14 amino acids. Trimming removed 0 bases at V and 3 bases at J, with 6 bases between. Germline loops: CDR1 MNHEY, CDR2 SVGEGT. The rearrangement joins TRBV6-2 or TRBV6-3 to TRBJ2-4; D remains unclear. The material sequenced was blood. This sequence was found in a woman aged 45-60 years with Graves' ophthalmopathy. Here the CDR3 DNA reads TGTGCCAGCAGTTACTCGGGGAACAAAAACATTCAGTACTTC. Protein: CASSYSGNKNIQYF.